This TCR beta chain derives from a study of cytomegalovirus exposure and HLA in healthy donors. Both 60 Vbeta primers and 13 Jbeta primers went into the PCR. Sequencing was performed with immunoSEQ multiplex PCR; in TCRdb, only in-frame clones are kept and a portion is missing. Of over 200,000 clones listed, around 80% are singletons. Note on this clone: Its antigen is currently unknown.

Overall study results and limits: Listed as cytomegalovirus-associated were approximately 160 TCR beta chains.

Sequenced material: PBMCs. The clonotype was recovered from a woman aged 60-70 years in good health and CMV-seropositive.

The DNA of the CDR3 is TGTGCCAGCAGCCTATTCTGGGGACTAGCGGGAGACGATGAGCAGTTCTTC. This translates into CASSLFWGLAGDDEQFF. The chain recombines TRBV11-2 with TRBJ2-1; TRBD2 matches 14 bases. After removal of 5 bases from V and 8 bases from J, the junction contained 11 bases not matched to a gene. CDR3 length equals 17 residues. Germline assignment: CDR1 SGHAT and CDR2 FQNNGV.